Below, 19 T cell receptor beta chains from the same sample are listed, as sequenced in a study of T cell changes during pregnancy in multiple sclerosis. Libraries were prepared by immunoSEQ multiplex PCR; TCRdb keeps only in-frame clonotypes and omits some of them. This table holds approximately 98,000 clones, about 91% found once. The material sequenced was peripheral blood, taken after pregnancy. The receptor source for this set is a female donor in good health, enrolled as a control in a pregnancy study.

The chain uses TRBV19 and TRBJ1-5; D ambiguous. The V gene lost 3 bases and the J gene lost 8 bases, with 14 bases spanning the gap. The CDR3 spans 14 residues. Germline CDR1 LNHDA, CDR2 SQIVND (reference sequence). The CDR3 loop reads CASSIADGLEPQHF. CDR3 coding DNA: TGTGCCAGTAGTATTGCAGACGGACTGGAGCCCCAGCATTTT.

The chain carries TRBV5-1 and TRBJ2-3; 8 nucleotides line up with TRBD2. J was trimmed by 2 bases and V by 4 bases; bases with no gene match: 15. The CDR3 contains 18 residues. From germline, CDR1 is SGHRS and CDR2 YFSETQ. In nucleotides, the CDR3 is TGCGCCAGCAGCCCCGGGGGGGATCCCCGGGCGTTCACAGATACGCAGTATTTT. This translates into CASSPGGDPRAFTDTQYF.

Here the CDR3 DNA reads TGTGCCAGCAGTTCACAGCCGGGACTATCCTACGAGCAGTACTTC. Translation gives CASSSQPGLSYEQYF. The V gene is TRBV6-1, the J gene TRBJ2-5; 7 nucleotides align to TRBD2. The J call is uncertain, as TRBJ2-7 better fits the DNA end. There are 15 residues in the CDR3. In germline, CDR1 is MNHNS, CDR2 SASEGT.

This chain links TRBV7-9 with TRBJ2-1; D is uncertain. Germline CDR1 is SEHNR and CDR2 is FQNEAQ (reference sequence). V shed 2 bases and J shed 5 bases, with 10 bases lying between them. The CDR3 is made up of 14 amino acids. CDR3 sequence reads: CASSLNTNNNEQFF. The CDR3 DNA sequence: TGTGCCAGCAGCTTAAACACCAATAACAATGAGCAGTTCTTC.

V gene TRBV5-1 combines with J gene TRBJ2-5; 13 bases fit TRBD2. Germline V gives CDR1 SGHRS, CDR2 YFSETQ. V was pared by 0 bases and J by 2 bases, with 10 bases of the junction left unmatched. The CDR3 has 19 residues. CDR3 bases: TGCGCCAGCAGCTTGGGGACTAGCGGGGGATTCAAATTTCAAGAGACCCAGTACTTC. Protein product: CASSLGTSGGFKFQETQYF.

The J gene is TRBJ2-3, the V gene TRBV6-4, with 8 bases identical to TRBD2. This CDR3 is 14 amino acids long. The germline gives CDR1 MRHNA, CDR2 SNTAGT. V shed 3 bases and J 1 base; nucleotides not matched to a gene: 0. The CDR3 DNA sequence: TGTGCCAGCAGTGAGCGGGGGGGCACAGATACGCAGTATTTT. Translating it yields CASSERGGTDTQYF.

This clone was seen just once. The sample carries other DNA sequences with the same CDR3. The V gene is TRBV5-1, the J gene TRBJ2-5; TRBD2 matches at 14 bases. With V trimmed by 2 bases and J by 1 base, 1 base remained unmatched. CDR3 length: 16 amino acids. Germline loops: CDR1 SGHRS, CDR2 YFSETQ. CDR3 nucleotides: TGCGCCAGCAGCTTTGGGACTAGCGGGGGCCAAGAGACCCAGTACTTC. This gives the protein CASSFGTSGGQETQYF. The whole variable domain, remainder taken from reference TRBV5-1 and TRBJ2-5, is KAGVTQTPRYLIKTRGQQVTLSCSPISGHRSVSWYQQTPGQGLQFLFEYFSETQRNKGNFPGRFSGRQFSNSRSEMNVSTLELGDSALYLCASSFGTSGGQETQYFGPGTRLLVL.

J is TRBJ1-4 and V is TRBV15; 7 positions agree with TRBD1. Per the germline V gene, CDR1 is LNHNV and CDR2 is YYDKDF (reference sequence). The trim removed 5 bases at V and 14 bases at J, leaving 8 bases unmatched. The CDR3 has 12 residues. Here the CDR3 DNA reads TGTGCCACCAGCTCCCGCAGGGGGGTCCTGTTTTTT. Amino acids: CATSSRRGVLFF.

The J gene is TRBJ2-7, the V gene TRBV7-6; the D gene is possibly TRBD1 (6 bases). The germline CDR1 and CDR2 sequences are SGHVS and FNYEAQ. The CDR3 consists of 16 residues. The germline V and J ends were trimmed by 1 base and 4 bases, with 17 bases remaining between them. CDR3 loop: CASSLGVSGQLYEQYF. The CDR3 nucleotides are TGTGCCAGCAGCTTAGGCGTCTCGGGACAACTATACGAGCAGTACTTC. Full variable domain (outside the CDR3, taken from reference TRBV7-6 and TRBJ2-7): GAGVSQSPRYKVTKRGQDVALRCDPISGHVSLYWYRQALGQGPEFLTYFNYEAQQDKSGLPNDRFSAERPEGSISTLTIQRTEQRDSAMYRCASSLGVSGQLYEQYFGPGTRLTVT.

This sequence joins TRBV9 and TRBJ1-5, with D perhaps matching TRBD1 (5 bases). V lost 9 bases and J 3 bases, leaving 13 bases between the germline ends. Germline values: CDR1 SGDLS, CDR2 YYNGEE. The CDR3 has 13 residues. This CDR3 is CANPRQFNQPQHF. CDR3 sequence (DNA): TGTGCCAACCCGAGACAGTTCAATCAGCCCCAGCATTTT.

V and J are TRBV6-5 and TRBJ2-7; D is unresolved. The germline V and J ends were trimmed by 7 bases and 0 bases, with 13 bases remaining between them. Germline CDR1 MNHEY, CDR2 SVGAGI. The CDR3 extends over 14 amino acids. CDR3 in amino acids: CASKIAESSYEQYF. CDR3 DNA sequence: TGTGCCAGCAAGATCGCCGAGAGCTCCTACGAGCAGTACTTC.

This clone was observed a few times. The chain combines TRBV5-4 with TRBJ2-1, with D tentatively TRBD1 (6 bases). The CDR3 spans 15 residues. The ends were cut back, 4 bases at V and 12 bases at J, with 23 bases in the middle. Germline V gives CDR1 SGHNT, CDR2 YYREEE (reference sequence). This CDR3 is CASSPSQGLVSWQFF. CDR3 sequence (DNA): TGTGCCAGCAGCCCAAGTCAGGGGCTGGTATCATGGCAGTTCTTC.

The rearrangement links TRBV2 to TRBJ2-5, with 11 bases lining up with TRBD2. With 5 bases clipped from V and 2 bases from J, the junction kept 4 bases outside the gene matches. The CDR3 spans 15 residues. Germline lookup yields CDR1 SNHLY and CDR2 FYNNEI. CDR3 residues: CASSFSGGVQETQYF. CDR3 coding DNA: TGTGCCAGCAGTTTTAGCGGGGGGGTGCAAGAGACCCAGTACTTC.

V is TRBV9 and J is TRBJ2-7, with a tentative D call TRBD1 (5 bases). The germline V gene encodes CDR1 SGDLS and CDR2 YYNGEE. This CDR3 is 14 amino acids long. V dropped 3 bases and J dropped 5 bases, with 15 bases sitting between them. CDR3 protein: CASSADSTRDEQYF. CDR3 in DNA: TGTGCCAGCAGCGCCGACAGTACCCGTGACGAGCAGTACTTC.

CDR3 coding DNA: TGTGCCAGCAGCTTAGAGTCCAGAGGGGGAAAAAACATTCAGTACTTC. It yields the protein CASSLESRGGKNIQYF. The J gene is TRBJ2-4, the V gene TRBV7-6; TRBD1 might be the D (6 bases). The germline V and J ends were trimmed by 1 base and 4 bases, with 14 bases remaining between them. The germline V gene has CDR1 SGHVS and CDR2 FNYEAQ. The CDR3 has 16 residues.

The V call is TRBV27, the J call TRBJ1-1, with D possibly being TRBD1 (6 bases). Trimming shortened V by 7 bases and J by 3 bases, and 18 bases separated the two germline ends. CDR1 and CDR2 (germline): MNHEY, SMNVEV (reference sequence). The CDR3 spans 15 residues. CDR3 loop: CASTRRGTPDTEAFF. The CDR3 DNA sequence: TGTGCCAGCACCCGAAGGGGGACACCAGACACTGAAGCTTTCTTT.

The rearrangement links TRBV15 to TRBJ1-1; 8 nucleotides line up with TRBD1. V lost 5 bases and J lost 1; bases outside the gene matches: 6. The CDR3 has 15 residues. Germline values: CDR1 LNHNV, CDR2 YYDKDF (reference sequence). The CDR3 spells CATSVDRGKNTEAFF. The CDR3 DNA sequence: TGTGCCACCAGCGTCGACAGGGGCAAGAACACTGAAGCTTTCTTT.

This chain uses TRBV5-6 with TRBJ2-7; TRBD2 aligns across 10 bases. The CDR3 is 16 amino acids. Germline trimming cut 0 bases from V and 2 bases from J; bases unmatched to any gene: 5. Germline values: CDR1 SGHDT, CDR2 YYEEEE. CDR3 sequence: CASSLDGLAATYEQYF. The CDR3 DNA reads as TGTGCCAGCAGCTTGGATGGACTAGCGGCGACCTACGAGCAGTACTTC.

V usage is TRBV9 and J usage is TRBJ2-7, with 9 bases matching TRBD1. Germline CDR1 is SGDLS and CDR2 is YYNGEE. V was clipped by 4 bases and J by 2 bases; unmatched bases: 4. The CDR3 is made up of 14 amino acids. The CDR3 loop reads CASSFGTGTYEQYF. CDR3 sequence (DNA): TGTGCCAGCAGCTTCGGGACAGGGACCTACGAGCAGTACTTC.